The present T cell receptor beta chain was sequenced within a study of cytomegalovirus exposure and HLA in healthy donors. General study results and limits: The HLA-A and HLA-B alleles of most subjects were reportedly predicted accurately from TCR beta sequences. Sequencing depth roughly uniform across donors was assumed in presence/absence analyses. In an earlier analysis, about 87% or about 30%: the productive usage of most TCR beta V segments.

The CDR3 contains 15 residues. Germline V gives CDR1 MDHEN, CDR2 SYDVKM. V was clipped by 4 bases and J by 4 bases; unmatched bases: 3. PCR amplification relied on 60 Vbeta primers (plus 13 Jbeta primers). Clones were read by immunoSEQ multiplex PCR, and TCRdb kept only the in-frame ones, dropping some. The top ten clones hold around 16% of a sample with roughly 100,000 clones, over 9.5% of them seen once. The table lists this clone with a few counts. The antigen is not known. Sequenced input: PBMCs. The source is a man in his forties in good health and CMV-seropositive. This chain links TRBV28 with TRBJ2-6; TRBD1 aligns across 8 bases. In nucleotides, the CDR3 is TGTGCCAGCAGTTCGACAGGGGCAGGGGCCAACGTCCTGACTTTC. Translated: CASSSTGAGANVLTF.